This is a list of T cell receptor beta chains from one sample in a study of blood T cells in healthy people across ages. TCRdb analysed the 5' RACE reads with MiXCR anew, one entry per CDR3 protein. The data contain about 800,000 distinct CDR3 sequences, roughly 60% of them singletons. The sequencing sample was made of blood. The source is a man aged 25-40 years in good health. Both conserved end residues are part of each CDR3. The order of the fields is V gene, D gene, J gene, clone size, CDR3 DNA, CDR3 protein. A D gene is named only where the DNA matches it firmly. For some rows the clone size is stated as once, few or many, or as a class when expanded; others skip it.

V: TRBV28
D: TRBD2
J: TRBJ2-1
size: once
DNA: TGTGCCAGCAGTTTTAGCGGGAAGGTGGCCAATGAGCAGTTCTTC
CDR3: CASSFSGKVANEQFF

V: TRBV4-3
D: NA
J: TRBJ1-2
size: NA
DNA: TGCGCCAGCAGCCCCAGCTCGGACCCCCGCTGTGGCTACACCTTC
CDR3: CASSPSSDPRCGYTF

V: TRBV4-3
D: NA
J: TRBJ2-7
size: NA
DNA: TGCGCCAGCAGCCAACTGACAGGGAGGGGTTACGAGCAGTACTTC
CDR3: CASSQLTGRGYEQYF

V: TRBV28
D: NA
J: TRBJ1-1
size: NA
DNA: TGTGCCAGCAGTCGTTTGACAAACGAAGCTTTCTTT
CDR3: CASSRLTNEAFF

V: TRBV7-2
D: NA
J: TRBJ2-3
size: NA
DNA: TGTGCCACCCGGGGCAGGGGGAGGGCAGATACGCAGTATTTT
CDR3: CATRGRGRADTQYF

V: TRBV4-1
D: NA
J: TRBJ1-5
size: NA
DNA: TGCGCCAGCAGCCAAGTACCAGGGTGGGACAATCAGCCCCAGCATTTT
CDR3: CASSQVPGWDNQPQHF

V: TRBV6-2/TRBV6-3
D: NA
J: TRBJ2-7
size: NA
DNA: TGTGCCAGCAGTTACGCGGGCAGGCCTTCCTACGAGCAGTACTTC
CDR3: CASSYAGRPSYEQYF

V: TRBV4-2
D: NA
J: TRBJ2-3
size: NA
DNA: TGTGCCAGCAGCCAAGAAGGTGGGACTTACACCACAGATACGCAGTATTTT
CDR3: CASSQEGGTYTTDTQYF

V: TRBV7-2
D: NA
J: TRBJ1-5
size: NA
DNA: TGTGCCAGCAGCCCCGACCGGGATCAGTCCCAGCATTTT
CDR3: CASSPDRDQSQHF

V: TRBV12-3/TRBV12-4
D: NA
J: TRBJ2-1
size: few
DNA: TGTGCCAGCAGTAGCACCACATCAGGGTTCGGTGAGCAGTTCTTC
CDR3: CASSSTTSGFGEQFF

V: TRBV2
D: TRBD2
J: TRBJ2-7
size: NA
DNA: TGTGCCGGTGGGATCACGGGAGGGGGGGACCAGTACTTC
CDR3: CAGGITGGGDQYF

V: TRBV15
D: TRBD1
J: TRBJ2-7
size: NA
DNA: TGTGCCACCAGCAGCAAACACCGGGACAGGGCCCTCGAGCAGTACTTC
CDR3: CATSSKHRDRALEQYF

V: TRBV14
D: TRBD2
J: TRBJ2-5
size: few
DNA: TGTGCCAGCAGCCAAGAGGCACTAGGCGACACGGCCCTAGCGGCGGAAGAGACCCAGTACTTC
CDR3: CASSQEALGDTALAAEETQYF

V: TRBV3-1
D: NA
J: TRBJ2-5
size: few
DNA: TGTGCCAGCAGCCAAGCTGTCCCAGGGACCCAGTACTTC
CDR3: CASSQAVPGTQYF

V: TRBV20-1
D: NA
J: TRBJ2-7
size: NA
DNA: TGCAGTGCCGAAAAACGGACCAGCTACGAGCAGTACTTC
CDR3: CSAEKRTSYEQYF

V: TRBV7-2
D: TRBD1
J: TRBJ1-5
size: few
DNA: TGTGCCAGCAGCCCCGGACAGGGGAGAGGGCAGCCCCAGCATTTT
CDR3: CASSPGQGRGQPQHF

V: TRBV14
D: NA
J: TRBJ1-4
size: NA
DNA: TGTGCCAGCAGCCAACCCGTCCAGGGACATTGGGAAAAACTGTTTTTT
CDR3: CASSQPVQGHWEKLFF

V: TRBV29-1
D: NA
J: TRBJ2-1
size: NA
DNA: TGCAGCGTTGCTAGTTCGAATGAGCAGTTCTTC
CDR3: CSVASSNEQFF

V: TRBV5-1
D: TRBD1
J: TRBJ1-6
size: NA
DNA: TGCGCCAGCAGCTTGGGGGCAGGGGGGTTTAATTCACCCCTCCACTTT
CDR3: CASSLGAGGFNSPLHF

V: TRBV7-6
D: NA
J: TRBJ2-5
size: NA
DNA: TGTGCCAGCAGCCCGAACCGTCCTACCCAGTACTTC
CDR3: CASSPNRPTQYF

V: TRBV9
D: NA
J: TRBJ2-3
size: NA
DNA: TGTGCCAGCAGCGTAACCGGGTTCACAGATACGCAGTATTTT
CDR3: CASSVTGFTDTQYF

V: TRBV4-3
D: NA
J: TRBJ2-6
size: NA
DNA: TGCGCCAGCAGCGCCCGGTTACAGGGTCCCAACGTCCTGACTTTC
CDR3: CASSARLQGPNVLTF